These 24 T cell receptor beta chains were all obtained from the same sample, sequenced in a study of blood T cell repertoires in COVID-19. Data came from immunoSEQ multiplex PCR; TCRdb stores just in-frame clones and leaves some out. The data contain approximately 67,000 clones, 65% to 90% of them singletons. Sequencing input: peripheral blood. Every receptor here comes from a man aged 55 to 70 with acute or convalescent COVID-19.

The J gene is TRBJ2-7, the V gene TRBV6-5, with D unclear. CDR1 and CDR2 (germline): MNHEY, SVGAGI. The germline V and J ends were trimmed by 2 bases and 1 base, with 6 bases remaining between them. The CDR3 sequence is 13 residues long. The CDR3 nucleotides are TGTGCCAGCAGTTACCGGTCTTCCTACGAGCAGTACGTC. As protein: CASSYRSSYEQYV.

V usage is TRBV19 and J usage is TRBJ1-3, with D unclear. Trimming left V 7 bases short and J 0 bases short, with 10 bases between. The germline V gene encodes CDR1 LNHDA and CDR2 SQIVND (reference sequence). The length of the CDR3 is 14 residues. CDR3 bases: TGTGCCAGTACCCCCCAGGCCTCTGGAAACACCATATATTTT. Residues: CASTPQASGNTIYF. The variable domain in full, completed from reference TRBV19 and TRBJ1-3, reads DGGITQSPKYLFRKEGQNVTLSCEQNLNHDAMYWYRQDPGQGLRLIYYSQIVNDFQKGDIAEGYSVSREKKESFPLTVTSAQKNPTAFYLCASTPQASGNTIYFGEGSWLTVV.

As to this clone: The junction differs from germline at one of its ends, possibly a read error. The V and J genes are TRBV5-5 and TRBJ2-1, with TRBD1 identical over 9 bases. Germline V gene data show CDR1 as SGHKS and CDR2 as YYEKEE (reference sequence). The CDR3 has 19 residues. The CDR3 is CASRLAGTGPPRFNNEQFF. The CDR3 region has the DNA TGTGCCAGCAGGTTGGCGGGGACAGGGCCCCCCCGATTCAACAATGAGCAGTTCTTC. The whole variable domain, filled in from reference TRBV5-5 and TRBJ2-1, reads DAGVTQSPTHLIKTRGQQVTLRCSPISGHKSVSWYQQVLGQGPQFIFQYYEKEERGRGNFPDRFSARQFPNYSSELNVNALLLGDSALYLCASRLAGTGPPRFNNEQFFGPGTRLTVL.

V gene TRBV11-2 combines with J gene TRBJ1-4, with 7 bases that match TRBD1. CDR1 SGHAT and CDR2 FQNNGV come from the germline V gene. V lost 0 bases, J lost 8 bases, and 9 bases stayed unmatched. The CDR3 has 16 amino acids. In nucleotides, the CDR3 is TGTGCCAGCAGCTTAGATCTTAGGGGGCGCCCCGAAAAACTGTTTTTT. It is translated as CASSLDLRGRPEKLFF. Looking up the rest from reference TRBV11-2 and TRBJ1-4 gives the full variable domain: EAGVAQSPRYKIIEKRQSVAFWCNPISGHATLYWYQQILGQGPKLLIQFQNNGVVDDSQLPKDRFSAERLKGVDSTLKIQPAKLEDSAVYLCASSLDLRGRPEKLFFGSGTQLSVL.

The V and J genes are TRBV6-1 and TRBJ1-1, with 9 bases aligning to TRBD1. The germline gives CDR1 MNHNS, CDR2 SASEGT. Trimming removed 1 base from V and 5 bases from J; junction bases left unmatched: 5. This CDR3 has 15 amino acids. CDR3 coding DNA: TGTGCCAGCAGTGAAGGACAGGGGGTAGGAACTGAAGCTTTCTTT. Its protein product is CASSEGQGVGTEAFF.

The CDR3 nucleotides read TGTGCCAGCAGCTCGACAGGCACAGATACGCAGTATTTT. Its translation: CASSSTGTDTQYF. V gene TRBV6-2 or TRBV6-3 combines with J gene TRBJ2-3; D might be TRBD1 (5 bases). V was clipped by 6 bases and J by 1 base, with 8 bases between them. CDR1 MNHEY and CDR2 SVGEGT come from the germline V gene. The CDR3 spans 13 residues.

This sequence joins TRBV11-2 and TRBJ2-5, with 8 positions matching TRBD1. The CDR3 extends over 16 amino acids. V gave up 2 bases and J gave up 5 bases; unmatched junction bases: 10. Germline V gene lookup returns CDR1 SGHAT and CDR2 FQNNGV. The CDR3 DNA sequence: TGTGCCAGCAGCTTAAGCGGACAGGGTGGCGGGGAGACCCAGTACTTC. This sequence encodes CASSLSGQGGGETQYF.

The chain uses TRBV27 and TRBJ2-7; 13 positions agree with TRBD2. The CDR3 consists of 13 residues. CDR1 and CDR2 from the germline V gene are MNHEY and SMNVEV (reference sequence). After removal of 6 bases from V and 7 bases from J, the junction contained 3 bases not matched to a gene. The CDR3 sequence: CASSRTSGGEQYV. For the CDR3, the DNA is TGTGCCAGCAGCCGGACTAGCGGGGGTGAGCAGTACGTC.

The chain employs TRBV19 and TRBJ1-1; D is possibly TRBD1 (5 bases). The V gene lost 7 bases and the J gene lost 4 bases, with 16 bases spanning the gap. This CDR3 has 14 amino acids. Germline-derived CDR1 and CDR2 are LNHDA and SQIVND (reference sequence). CDR3 sequence reads: CASIDSGVGTEAFF. The CDR3 nucleotides are TGTGCCAGTATTGACAGCGGGGTGGGCACTGAAGCTTTCTTT.

This rearrangement joins TRBV5-1 to TRBJ1-1, with TRBD1 identical over 12 bases. The trim removed 4 bases at V and 5 bases at J, leaving 9 bases unmatched. The CDR3 covers 16 residues. Looked up from germline, CDR1 is SGHRS and CDR2 is YFSETQ. This CDR3 is CASSEGQGAQNTEAFF. CDR3 sequence (DNA): TGCGCCAGCAGCGAGGGACAGGGGGCTCAGAATACTGAAGCTTTCTTT.

The genes are TRBV29-1 and TRBJ1-5, with 7 bases identical to TRBD1. The CDR3 loop spans 12 amino acids. Germline CDR1 and CDR2: SQVTM and ANQGSEA. V dropped 8 bases and J dropped 7; count of bases not matched to a gene: 8. CDR3 nucleotide sequence: TGCAGCACTAAGACAGGGACGCAGCCCCAGCATTTT. This encodes CSTKTGTQPQHF.

CDR3 protein: CASSPSGLQGYTF. As DNA, the CDR3 is TGTGCCAGCAGTCCGTCAGGGCTCCAGGGCTACACCTTC. This sequence joins TRBV27 and TRBJ1-2; a weak D match, TRBD1 (5 bases). V was clipped by 5 bases and J by 8 bases, with 15 bases between them. Germline values: CDR1 MNHEY, CDR2 SMNVEV (reference sequence). The CDR3 extends over 13 amino acids.

The rearrangement links TRBV19 to TRBJ1-6; the D is unclear. Trimming shortened V by 6 bases and J by 11 bases, and 11 bases separated the two germline ends. This CDR3 spans 12 amino acids. Germline assignment: CDR1 LNHDA and CDR2 SQIVND (reference sequence). CDR3 sequence reads: CASRTPGTPLHF. DNA for the CDR3: TGTGCCAGTAGAACCCCGGGGACACCCCTCCACTTT.

This chain links TRBV24-1 with TRBJ1-4; 10 nucleotides align to TRBD1. Germline V gene data show CDR1 as KGHDR and CDR2 as SFDVKD. CDR3 length: 17 residues. After removal of 5 bases from V and 6 bases from J, the junction contained 11 bases not matched to a gene. The CDR3 here is CATSAGTGEGVYEKLFF. CDR3 in DNA: TGTGCCACCAGTGCGGGGACAGGGGAGGGGGTCTATGAAAAACTGTTTTTT.

The gene calls are TRBV2 and TRBJ2-5, with 10 nucleotides matching TRBD2. In germline, CDR1 is SNHLY, CDR2 FYNNEI. The J segment lost 0 bases and the V segment lost 3 bases, leaving 7 bases of the junction unmatched. There are 17 residues in the CDR3. For the CDR3, the DNA is TGTGCCAGCAGTGAGAAACTAGCGGGGCTATACCAAGAGACCCAGTACTTC. Protein product: CASSEKLAGLYQETQYF.

V is TRBV30 and J is TRBJ1-6; no firm D call. V was pared by 1 base and J by 7 bases, with 14 bases between. The germline V gene has CDR1 GTSNPN and CDR2 SVGIG (reference sequence). The CDR3 extends over 15 amino acids. CDR3 sequence (DNA): TGTGCCTGGAGTGCACCGCAAGGCGGCAATTCACCCCTCCACTTT. Its protein product is CAWSAPQGGNSPLHF.

The rearrangement uses TRBV19 and TRBJ2-7; TRBD1 is a possible D gene (5 bases). The CDR3 runs to 14 residues. V was clipped by 3 bases and J by 3 bases, with 12 bases between them. CDR1 LNHDA and CDR2 SQIVND come from the germline V gene (reference sequence). For the CDR3, the DNA is TGTGCCAGTAGTATTGGGCAGGGATTCTACGAGCAGTACTTC. Protein: CASSIGQGFYEQYF.

This clone was detected once. The chain employs TRBV19 and TRBJ1-5; D is ambiguous. Germline CDR1 is LNHDA and CDR2 is SQIVND (reference sequence). This CDR3 has 14 residues. The V end was cut by 3 bases, the J end by 7 bases, with 13 bases between. The CDR3 is CASSISGGGQPQHF. CDR3 in DNA: TGTGCCAGTAGTATTTCGGGAGGCGGGCAGCCCCAGCATTTT.

This clone was detected a few times. The genes are TRBV3-1 (or the pseudogene TRBV3-2) and TRBJ1-1; weak D call: TRBD1 (5 bases). Trimming cost V 2 bases and J 1 base, with 11 bases left between them. CDR1 is LGHDT, CDR2 YNNKEL, per germline (reference sequence). The CDR3 consists of 15 residues. This CDR3 reads CASSQNPTGNTEAFF. Written as DNA, the CDR3 is TGTGCCAGCAGCCAAAACCCCACAGGGAACACTGAAGCTTTCTTT.

The chain employs TRBV5-6 and TRBJ1-4; TRBD1 is a possible D gene (5 bases). Germline V gene lookup returns CDR1 SGHDT and CDR2 YYEEEE. The germline V and J ends were trimmed by 3 bases and 3 bases, with 12 bases remaining between them. CDR3 size: 15 residues. In nucleotides, the CDR3 is TGTGCCAGCAGCTGGGCAGGGCCGTCTAATGAAAAACTGTTTTTT. Encoded protein: CASSWAGPSNEKLFF.

The chain has TRBV18 and TRBJ1-1, with 8 positions matching TRBD1. Per germline, CDR1 KGHSH and CDR2 LQKENI. Trimming cost V 3 bases and J 0 bases; bases outside gene matches: 0. The CDR3 runs to 14 residues. CDR3 nucleotide sequence: TGTGCCAGCTCACCGACAGGGGTGAACACTGAAGCTTTCTTT. This gives the protein CASSPTGVNTEAFF.

V gene TRBV24-1 combines with J gene TRBJ1-5, with 7 bases aligning to TRBD1. Germline loops: CDR1 KGHDR, CDR2 SFDVKD. The CDR3 covers 12 residues. The V segment lost 9 bases and the J segment 11 bases; nucleotides outside the gene matches: 9. The CDR3 region is CATSRGRGAQHF. The CDR3, as DNA: TGTGCCACCTCTAGGGGGCGAGGGGCCCAGCATTTT.

This rearrangement joins TRBV19 to TRBJ1-2; 9 nucleotides align to TRBD1. The CDR3 is 15 amino acids. Germline V lookup: CDR1 LNHDA, CDR2 SQIVND (reference sequence). With V trimmed by 5 bases and J by 6 bases, 10 bases remained unmatched. CDR3 sequence (DNA): TGTGCCAGTAGTGCCGGGACAGGGTTTGTAGATGGCTACACCTTC. Residues: CASSAGTGFVDGYTF.

The chain uses TRBV11-3 and TRBJ2-3, with 16 bases fitting TRBD2. V lost 6 bases, J lost 0 bases, and 6 bases stayed unmatched. This CDR3 region has 18 residues. CDR1 is SGHNT, CDR2 YENEEA, per germline. The CDR3 reads CASSGTSGGATSTDTQYF. The DNA for the CDR3 is TGTGCCAGCAGTGGGACTAGCGGGGGGGCCACTAGCACAGATACGCAGTATTTT.